Described below is a single T cell receptor beta chain sequence and its context. In the authors' methods: Reference gene primers were amplified, and this amplification served to estimate nucleated cell counts. Sequencing used immunoSEQ multiplex PCR; TCRdb keeps in-frame clones, though not all of them. The DNA gave D and trimming, while V, J and clone size come from that table. The sample lists about 64,000 clones; 65% to 90% were seen once. The data originate from a study of blood T cell repertoires in COVID-19. About the study: Donors in the United States, Italy and Spain gave samples during acute or convalescent COVID-19. T cells, B-cell-depleted T cells, or PBMCs provided the cDNA or gDNA that served as material.

The V gene lost 3 bases and the J gene lost 0 bases, with 13 bases spanning the gap. Germline V gene lookup returns CDR1 SGHAT and CDR2 FQNNGV. The length of the CDR3 is 16 residues. Specimen: peripheral blood. The sequence came from a man aged 50 or older with active COVID-19. V and J are TRBV11-2 and TRBJ2-3; TRBD2 might be the D (6 bases). The CDR3 here is CASSFEGDLSTDTQYF. The CDR3 bases are TGTGCCAGCAGCTTTGAAGGGGACTTAAGCACAGATACGCAGTATTTT.